The 32 T cell receptor beta chains below were found in one sample sequenced in a study of molecular identifiers for immune sequencing clone quantification. TCRdb independently ran MiXCR on the PCR reads; one entry per CDR3 protein. The sample shows under 350,000 distinct CDR3 sequences, 24% of them seen only once. Input material: naive CD8+ T cells from blood, with Jurkat cell RNA spiked in. Indicated subset: FACS-sorted CD8+CD4-CCR7+CD45RA+ naive T cells. Source of these receptors: a human donor in good health. Some libraries in this study had Jurkat cell RNA spiked in.

The table lists this clonotype with many counts. This sequence joins TRBV15 and TRBJ2-1; 10 bases match TRBD2. The CDR3 runs 16 residues. Germline CDR1 LNHNV, CDR2 YYDKDF (reference sequence). J was trimmed by 1 base and V by 1 base; bases with no gene match: 1. CDR3 nucleotide sequence: TGTGCCACCAGCAGAGTAGCGGGAGGATCCTACAATGAGCAGTTCTTC. Translated, it gives CATSRVAGGSYNEQFF.

Comments on this clonotype: A read error may explain this, as a much larger clone is one base away. CDR3 in DNA: TGTGCCAGCAGCCTCGTCTGGCGGGAGGGGGAAGAGGCCCAGTACTTC. Amino acids: CASSLVWREGEEAQYF. This chain uses TRBV5-5 with TRBJ2-5; TRBD2 aligns across 9 bases. There are 16 residues in the CDR3. The germline V gene has CDR1 SGHKS and CDR2 YYEKEE (reference sequence).

This chain uses TRBV19 with TRBJ2-2; no clear D. The CDR3 runs to 13 residues. Germline V CDR1 and CDR2: LNHDA, SQIVND (reference sequence). The V end lost 2 bases, the J end lost 5 bases, and 6 bases lay between the germline ends. CDR3 residues: CASSILNTGELFF. DNA for the CDR3: TGTGCCAGTAGTATACTCAATACCGGGGAGCTGTTTTTT.

This clonotype was seen only a few times. An end of the junction differs from the germline gene, which may be a read error. The genes are TRBV5-8 and TRBJ1-1; D unresolved. Germline V gives CDR1 SGHTS, CDR2 YDEGEE. CDR3 size: 13 residues. The CDR3 region is CTSSLYTNTEAFF. CDR3 DNA sequence: TGTACCAGCAGCTTGTACACGAACACTGAAGCTTTCTTT.

This clonotype has more than one count but fewer than ten. The chain has TRBV28 and TRBJ1-2; D not resolved. The germline gives CDR1 MDHEN, CDR2 SYDVKM. This CDR3 is 14 amino acids long. Trimming left V 2 bases short and J 2 bases short, with 9 bases between. The CDR3 bases are TGTGCCAGCAGTTTAGTTAGTACGAACTATGGCTACACCTTC. Translated: CASSLVSTNYGYTF.

This clonotype was seen a handful of times. The chain links TRBV28 to TRBJ2-1, with 9 bases matching TRBD2. The CDR3 spans 16 residues. Germline V gene data show CDR1 as MDHEN and CDR2 as SYDVKM. The V and J ends lost 2 bases and 4 bases, in that order; junction bases with no gene match: 6. The CDR3 DNA follows: TGTGCCAGCAGTTTAAGGCTAGCGGGACTTTACAATGAGCAGTTCTTC. This translates into CASSLRLAGLYNEQFF.

In this sample, this clonotype turned up many times. The chain has TRBV6-1 and TRBJ2-6; possibly TRBD2 for D (6 bases). The CDR3 totals 16 residues. Deletions cut 10 bases from V and 0 bases from J, with 16 bases between. The germline gives CDR1 MNHNS, CDR2 SASEGT. The CDR3 DNA follows: TGTGCCACCTTGGAGGGTTGGGTCTCTGGGGCCAACGTCCTGACTTTC. This gives the protein CATLEGWVSGANVLTF.

Worth noting for this clonotype: A single base separates this from a much larger clone, so it may be a read error. CDR3 region: CASSLVGGLNTGAFF. CDR3 sequence (DNA): TGCGCCAGCAGCTTGGTCGGGGGACTGAACACTGGAGCTTTCTTT. The chain has TRBV5-1 and TRBJ1-1; maybe TRBD1 (5 bases). Germline CDR1 SGHRS, CDR2 YFSETQ. The CDR3 spans 15 residues.

This clonotype was seen only a few times. V and J are TRBV21-1 and TRBJ2-7; the table assigns TRBD1, which was not confirmed against the DNA. TRBV21-1 is reported as a pseudogene. This CDR3 is built from 16 residues. The DNA of the CDR3 is TGTGCCAGCAGCAAACCCGGGACCCTATTTTCCCGCGAGCAGTACTTC. It yields the protein CASSKPGTLFSREQYF.

This clonotype was seen at least ten times. V is TRBV18 and J is TRBJ1-2; 7 bases match TRBD1. Losses at the gene ends were 3 bases for V and 5 bases for J; bases not matched to a gene: 3. Germline CDR1 KGHSH, CDR2 LQKENI. This CDR3 region has 13 residues. The CDR3 here is CASSPPGGYGYTF. CDR3 DNA sequence: TGTGCCAGCTCACCCCCAGGGGGTTATGGCTACACCTTC.

This clonotype occurred a few times. This chain connects TRBV4-1 to TRBJ1-4, with a weak D call TRBD1 (5 bases). The V and J ends lost 1 base and 8 bases respectively, with 11 bases between them. The CDR3 sequence is 14 residues long. Germline V lookup: CDR1 MGHRA, CDR2 YSYEKL. The CDR3 here is CASSQVNGGEKLFF. DNA of the CDR3: TGCGCCAGCAGCCAAGTTAACGGGGGAGAAAAACTGTTTTTT.

V and J are TRBV19 and TRBJ2-4, with 7 nucleotides matching TRBD1. Trimming at V came to 4 bases and at J to 10 bases, leaving 16 bases not matched to a gene. The CDR3 is made up of 16 amino acids. The germline gives CDR1 LNHDA, CDR2 SQIVND (reference sequence). Here the CDR3 reads CASSNRDRGIISIQYF. Written as DNA, the CDR3 is TGTGCCAGTAGTAACCGGGACAGAGGGATAATTTCAATTCAGTACTTC.

The chain recombines TRBV5-6 with TRBJ2-1; D possibly corresponds to TRBD2 (6 bases). Trimming removed 3 bases from V and 6 bases from J, with 10 bases in between. The germline V gene has CDR1 SGHDT and CDR2 YYEEEE. This CDR3 contains 13 residues. As DNA, the CDR3 is TGTGCCAGCAGCTGGGGACTTCCCAATGAGCAGTTCTTC. Protein: CASSWGLPNEQFF.

This clonotype showed up many times. V gene TRBV2 combines with J gene TRBJ1-5, with 8 bases lining up with TRBD1. The V and J ends lost 7 bases and 0 bases, in that order; junction bases with no gene match: 8. The germline V gene has CDR1 SNHLY and CDR2 FYNNEI. This CDR3 has 16 residues. The CDR3 is CASNGDRGYSNQPQHF. Here the CDR3 DNA reads TGTGCCAGCAACGGAGACAGGGGCTATAGCAATCAGCCCCAGCATTTT. Based on the CDR3 plus reference TRBV2 and TRBJ1-5, the full variable domain is EPEVTQTPSHQVTQMGQEVILRCVPISNHLYFYWYRQILGQKVEFLVSFYNNEISEKSEIFDDQFSVERPDGSNFTLKIRSTKLEDSAMYFCASNGDRGYSNQPQHFGDGTRLSIL.

This clonotype showed up many times. The chain is built from TRBV20-1 and TRBJ2-1; 11 nucleotides match TRBD2. The germline gives CDR1 DFQATT, CDR2 SNEGSKA (reference sequence). V trimming: 6 bases; J trimming: 2 bases; junction bases outside the gene matches: 12. The CDR3 totals 17 residues. CDR3 DNA: TGCAGTGCAAATACAGTACTAGCGGGAGAGGCCTACAATGAGCAGTTCTTC. Translation: CSANTVLAGEAYNEQFF.

This clonotype was recorded a few times. The V call is TRBV27, the J call TRBJ2-5; D perhaps matches TRBD1 (6 bases). Germline V gene data show CDR1 as MNHEY and CDR2 as SMNVEV (reference sequence). V was cut by 2 bases and J by 6 bases, with 10 bases left in between. The CDR3 contains 13 residues. CDR3 in amino acids: CASSLTGLKTQYF. The DNA for the CDR3 is TGTGCCAGCAGTTTAACAGGGTTGAAGACCCAGTACTTC.

This clonotype appeared many times. The genes are TRBV30 and TRBJ2-1; 9 positions match TRBD2. V trimming: 4 bases; J trimming: 5 bases; junction bases outside the gene matches: 3. Germline CDR1 and CDR2: GTSNPN and SVGIG (reference sequence). This CDR3 is built from 13 residues. For the CDR3, the DNA is TGTGCCTGGACTAGCGGGAACAACAATGAGCAGTTCTTC. Encoded protein: CAWTSGNNNEQFF.

A single count supports this clonotype. A read error may explain this, as a much larger clone is one base away. V usage is TRBV12-3 or TRBV12-4 and J usage is TRBJ1-4; D might be TRBD1 (5 bases). CDR3 length equals 12 residues. V dropped 6 bases and J dropped 12 bases, with 14 bases sitting between them. The DNA for the CDR3 is TGTGCCAGCAGCCTCGGGGGTGAGGAACTGTTTTTT. It is translated as CASSLGGEELFF.

This clonotype was observed many times. This chain links TRBV7-7 with TRBJ1-1; D gene uncertain. CDR3 length equals 14 residues. Deletions cut 2 bases from V and 3 bases from J, with 10 bases between. Germline-derived CDR1 and CDR2 are SSHAT and FNYEAQ (reference sequence). The CDR3 DNA reads as TGTGCCAGCAGCTTAAACGCGGTGGACACTGAAGCTTTCTTT. Protein product: CASSLNAVDTEAFF.

V usage is TRBV7-9 and J usage is TRBJ2-3; the D gene could be TRBD1 or TRBD2 (5 bases each). Deletions cut 1 base from V and 4 bases from J, with 12 bases between. The CDR3 runs to 15 residues. From germline, CDR1 is SEHNR and CDR2 FQNEAQ (reference sequence). CDR3 residues: CASSLGAGSPDTQYF. DNA of the CDR3: TGTGCCAGCAGCTTAGGGGCAGGGAGCCCAGATACGCAGTATTTT.

This clonotype has a handful of counts. The CDR3 here is CASSSQAARFETEAFF. Here the CDR3 DNA reads TGTGCCAGCTCATCTCAAGCGGCGAGGTTTGAAACTGAAGCTTTCTTT. This chain joins TRBV18 and TRBJ1-1; D unclear. CDR3 size: 16 residues. Per germline, CDR1 KGHSH and CDR2 LQKENI. V gave up 5 bases and J gave up 5 bases, with 21 bases separating them.

This clonotype was counted at least ten times. V usage is TRBV29-1 and J usage is TRBJ2-2; D possibly corresponds to TRBD2 (6 bases). V was shortened by 3 bases and J by 2 bases, with 13 bases between the two germline ends. Germline V lookup: CDR1 SQVTM, CDR2 ANQGSEA. The CDR3 loop spans 15 amino acids. This CDR3 is CSVELGTRNTGELFF. CDR3 in DNA: TGCAGCGTTGAGCTAGGGACTCGAAACACCGGGGAGCTGTTTTTT.

This clonotype was picked up one time. The J gene is TRBJ1-2, the V gene TRBV30; D gene unclear. Trimming took 3 bases from V and 8 from J, leaving 13 bases between them. Germline V gene data show CDR1 as GTSNPN and CDR2 as SVGIG (reference sequence). This CDR3 region has 12 residues. The CDR3 reads CAWRRTAPGYTF. CDR3 nucleotides: TGTGCCTGGAGGCGGACGGCACCAGGCTACACCTTC. Supplemented by reference TRBV30 and TRBJ1-2, the full variable domain reads SQTIHQWPATLVQPVGSPLSLECTVEGTSNPNLYWYRQAAGRGLQLLFYSVGIGQISSEVPQNLSASRPQDRQFILSSKKLLLSDSGFYLCAWRRTAPGYTFGSGTRLTVV.

The V gene is TRBV29-1, the J gene TRBJ1-2; D call uncertain. This CDR3 contains 13 residues. CDR1 SQVTM and CDR2 ANQGSEA come from the germline V gene. V lost 4 bases and J lost 12, with 21 bases in between. The chain's CDR3 is CSVVAREPGYHTF. The CDR3 region has the DNA TGCAGCGTTGTGGCCCGGGAGCCTGGCTATCACACCTTC. Drawing the rest from reference TRBV29-1 and TRBJ1-2, the complete variable domain is SAVISQKPSRDICQRGTSLTIQCQVDSQVTMMFWYRQQPGQSLTLIATANQGSEATYESGFVIDKFPISRPNLTFSTLTVSNMSPEDSSIYLCSVVAREPGYHTFGSGTRLTVV.

J is TRBJ2-1 and V is TRBV7-2; 7 nucleotides match TRBD2. CDR3 length: 13 residues. The germline V gene has CDR1 SGHTA and CDR2 FQGNSA. Trimming removed 1 base from V and 12 bases from J; junction bases left unmatched: 6. The chain's CDR3 is CASSLGHPGGQFF. In DNA form, the CDR3 reads TGTGCCAGCAGCTTAGGCCATCCGGGGGGGCAGTTCTTC. The variable domain in full, with the rest retrieved from reference TRBV7-2 and TRBJ2-1, is GAGVSQSPSNKVTEKGKDVELRCDPISGHTALYWYRQSLGQGLEFLIYFQGNSAPDKSGLPSDRFSAERTGGSVSTLTIQRTQQEDSAVYLCASSLGHPGGQFFGPGTRLTVL.

About this clonotype itself: A much larger clone differs from this one at a single base, so this may be a read error. The chain couples TRBV29-1 to TRBJ2-7, with 11 bases matching TRBD1. The CDR3 is made up of 14 amino acids. CDR1 and CDR2 from the germline V gene are SQVTM and ANQGSEA. CDR3 loop: CGVEDPGQGVEQYF. The DNA of the CDR3 is TGCGGCGTTGAAGACCCGGGACAGGGGGTCGAGCAGTACTTC.

About this clonotype itself: No conserved phenylalanine or tryptophan is present at the end of the CDR3, so a read error is the likely explanation. V usage is TRBV29-1 and J usage is TRBJ1-1; D unclear. This CDR3 spans 11 amino acids. The ends were cut back, 3 bases at V and 2 bases at J, with 4 bases in the middle. The germline V gene has CDR1 SQVTM and CDR2 ANQGSEA. In DNA form, the CDR3 reads TGCAGCGTTGAGGTAAACACTGAAGCTTTCTCT. Translated, it gives CSVEVNTEAFS.

This chain uses TRBV4-3 with TRBJ1-1; possibly TRBD1 for D (5 bases). Germline CDR1 reads LGHNA; CDR2 reads YSLEER. V was trimmed by 4 bases and J by 4 bases, leaving 28 bases between them. This CDR3 contains 19 residues. The CDR3 bases are TGCGCCAGCAGCCGAGATCGGGGAGATGACGCTTCAGGGAGCACTGAAGCTTTCTTT. Protein product: CASSRDRGDDASGSTEAFF.

This clonotype was counted many times. The rearrangement uses TRBV30 and TRBJ1-2; possibly TRBD1 for D (5 bases). This CDR3 is 12 amino acids long. V lost 5 bases, J lost 4 bases, and 11 bases lay in between. CDR1 and CDR2 from the germline V gene are GTSNPN and SVGIG (reference sequence). The CDR3 region has the DNA TGTGCCTGGGACCGGGACGGCTATGGCTACACCTTC. Translation: CAWDRDGYGYTF.

V gene TRBV11-2 combines with J gene TRBJ1-1; D gene ambiguous. Germline loops: CDR1 SGHAT, CDR2 FQNNGV. The CDR3 spans 13 residues. V lost 5 bases and J lost 3, with 10 bases in between. This chain's CDR3 is CASSPRDYTEAFF. Here the CDR3 DNA reads TGTGCCAGCAGCCCGAGGGATTACACTGAAGCTTTCTTT.

In this sample, this clonotype turned up many times. The V and J genes are TRBV11-2 and TRBJ2-7; D may be TRBD1 (6 bases). The CDR3 is made up of 14 amino acids. V was clipped by 1 base and J by 7 bases, with 14 bases between them. Germline CDR1 is SGHAT and CDR2 is FQNNGV. In DNA, the CDR3 is TGTGCCAGCAGCTTAGGGACAGTACCCGTAGAGCAGTACTTC. It yields the protein CASSLGTVPVEQYF.

This clonotype was found a few times. The J gene is TRBJ2-7, the V gene TRBV6-1; D uncertain. Germline loops: CDR1 MNHNS, CDR2 SASEGT. CDR3 length: 15 amino acids. Between the trimmed V and J ends, which lost 4 bases and 2 bases, there was a span of 15 bases. This CDR3 is CASSAPSETTYEQYF. Written as DNA, the CDR3 is TGTGCCAGCAGTGCTCCCTCGGAGACCACCTACGAGCAGTACTTC.